By sample fraction, the clone carrying this T cell receptor beta chain is medium-sized. Its antigen is currently unknown. TCRdb independently ran MiXCR on the reads; one entry per CDR3 protein. Found here are tens of thousands of distinct CDR3 sequences, about a fifth of them singletons; the top ten hold approximately 25%. This specimen belongs to a study of T cell repertoires in cytomegalovirus infection. Study background: Selection of CMV epitopes for the study included recently identified HLA-C-restricted and well-studied HLA-B-restricted ones. Public TCR beta signatures were indicative of both CMV infection and a matching HLA type. General study results and limits: Ex vivo, HLA-C-restricted CMV-specific TCR beta clonotypes prevailed over the rest of the response.

Germline assignment: CDR1 SGHVS and CDR2 FQNEAQ. This CDR3 is built from 18 residues. Trimming at V came to 5 bases and at J to 1 base, leaving 11 bases not matched to a gene. The chain couples TRBV7-8 to TRBJ2-6; TRBD1 matches at 7 bases. The specimen comprised CD8+ T cells from cultured PBMCs, sampled from culture after CMV antigen stimulation. The clonotype was recovered from a human donor in good health (CMV status not recorded). Some clones in this sample may be carry-over from other donors' samples. As DNA, the CDR3 is TGTGCCAGCAGCATGCTCCGGACAGGCCCTTCTGGGGCCAACGTCCTGACTTTC. This gives the protein CASSMLRTGPSGANVLTF.